This T cell receptor (beta chain) came from a study of blood T cell repertoires in COVID-19. Study in general: Sites in the United States, Italy and Spain provided acute and convalescent COVID-19 samples. PBMCs, B-cell-depleted T cells, or T cells were the source of the cDNA or gDNA that made up the material.

Original processing methods: Nucleated cell counts were estimated from reference gene primer amplification. Sequencing was performed with immunoSEQ multiplex PCR; in TCRdb, only in-frame clones are kept and a portion is missing. V, J and clone size are those of that table, while D and trimming were read from the DNA. The sample includes 90,000 to 100,000 clones, about 83% of them seen just once. Sequenced material: peripheral blood. The TCR was taken from a man aged 70 or older with active or convalescent COVID-19.

The CDR3 loop reads CASSQTGGKGYTF. The CDR3 bases are TGTGCCAGCAGCCAGACAGGGGGCAAAGGCTACACCTTC. The rearrangement uses TRBV14 and TRBJ1-2, with 10 bases fitting TRBD1. The CDR3 runs 13 residues. J lost 8 bases, V lost 3 bases, and 3 bases had no gene match. Germline V gene lookup returns CDR1 SGHDN and CDR2 FVKESK.